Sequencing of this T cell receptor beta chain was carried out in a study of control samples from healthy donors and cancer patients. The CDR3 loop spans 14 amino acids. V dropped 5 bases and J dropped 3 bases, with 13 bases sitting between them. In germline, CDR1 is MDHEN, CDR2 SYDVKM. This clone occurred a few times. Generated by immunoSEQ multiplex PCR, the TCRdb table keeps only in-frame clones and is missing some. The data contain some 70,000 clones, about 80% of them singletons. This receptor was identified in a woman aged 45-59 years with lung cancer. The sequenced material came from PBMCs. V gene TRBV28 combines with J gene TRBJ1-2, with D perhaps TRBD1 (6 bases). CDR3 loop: CASSHRQVYYGYTF. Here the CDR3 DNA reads TGTGCCAGCAGTCACCGACAGGTTTACTATGGCTACACCTTC.